This entry concerns a single TCR beta chain. Its antigen remains unidentified. The sample is drawn from a study of response to subunit inactivated influenza vaccine. Study results and caveats: Every seasonal influenza vaccination brings in few new T cells, the authors suggested.

There are 17 residues in the CDR3. V was clipped by 2 bases and J by 5 bases; unmatched bases: 9. Germline V gene sequence: CDR1 MGHRA, CDR2 YSYEKL. One entry per CDR3 protein results from TCRdb running MiXCR on the RT-PCR reads. The data show 200,000 to 300,000 distinct CDR3 sequences, about 12% seen once. V and J are TRBV4-1 and TRBJ2-2; 9 nucleotides match TRBD1. The TCR sequence derives from a man aged 50 or older who received an inactivated influenza vaccine. Here the sequenced sample was non-naive T cells sorted from PBMCs, taken 14 to 15 days before vaccination. CDR3 bases: TGCGCCAGCAGCCAAACCCCGGGACAGGGAATAACCGGGGAGCTGTTTTTT. Translating gives CASSQTPGQGITGELFF.